The present T cell receptor (beta chain) was sequenced within a study of blood T cells in healthy people across ages. Trimming cost V 7 bases and J 0 bases, with 13 bases left between them. The CDR3 contains 15 residues. This clonotype was seen only a few times. Together with a sample-barcoded 5' primer, a J-beta primer mix was included in a second PCR lasting roughly 6 to 12 cycles. TCRdb fed the 5' RACE reads into MiXCR, producing one record per CDR3 protein. The sample yields 550,000 to 750,000 distinct CDR3 sequences, 21% seen once. In each sample, at least 6 million PBMCs were isolated. The total RNA that was extracted per sample amounted to at least 5.5 micrograms.

Sequencing was carried out using blood. The chain employs TRBV12-3 or TRBV12-4 and TRBJ1-3; D not resolved. The receptor was isolated from a man between 65 and 85 years old in good health. The CDR3 DNA reads TGTGCCAGCAAGGATAATTACAGCTCTGGAAACACCATATATTTT. Protein sequence: CASKDNYSSGNTIYF.